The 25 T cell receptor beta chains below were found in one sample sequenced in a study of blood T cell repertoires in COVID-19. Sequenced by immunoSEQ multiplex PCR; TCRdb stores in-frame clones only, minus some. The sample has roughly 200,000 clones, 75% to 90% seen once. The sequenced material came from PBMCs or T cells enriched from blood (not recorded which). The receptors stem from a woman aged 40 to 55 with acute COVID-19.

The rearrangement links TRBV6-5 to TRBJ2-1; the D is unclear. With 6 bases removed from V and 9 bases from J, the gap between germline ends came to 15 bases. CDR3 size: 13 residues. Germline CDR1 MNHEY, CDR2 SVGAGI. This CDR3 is CASSPTHGREQFF. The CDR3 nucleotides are TGTGCCAGCAGCCCGACCCATGGGCGTGAGCAGTTCTTC.

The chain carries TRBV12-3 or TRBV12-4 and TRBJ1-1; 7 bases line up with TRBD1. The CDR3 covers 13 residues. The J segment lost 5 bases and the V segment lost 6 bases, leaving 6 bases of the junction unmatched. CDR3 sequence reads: CASSEGAGTEAFF. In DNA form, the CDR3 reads TGTGCCAGCAGCGAGGGGGCAGGTACTGAAGCTTTCTTT.

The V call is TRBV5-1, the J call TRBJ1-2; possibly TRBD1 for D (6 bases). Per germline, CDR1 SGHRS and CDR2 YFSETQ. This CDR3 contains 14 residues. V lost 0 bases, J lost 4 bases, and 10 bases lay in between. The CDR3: CASSLGLGAYGYTF. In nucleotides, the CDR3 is TGCGCCAGCAGCTTGGGATTGGGGGCCTATGGCTACACCTTC.

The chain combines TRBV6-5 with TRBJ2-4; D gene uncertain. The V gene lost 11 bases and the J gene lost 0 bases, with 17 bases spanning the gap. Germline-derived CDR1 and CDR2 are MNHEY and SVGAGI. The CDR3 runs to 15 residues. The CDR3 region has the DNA TGTGCCGCCCTGACGGGTAGCCTAGCCAAAAACATTCAGTACTTC. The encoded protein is CAALTGSLAKNIQYF.

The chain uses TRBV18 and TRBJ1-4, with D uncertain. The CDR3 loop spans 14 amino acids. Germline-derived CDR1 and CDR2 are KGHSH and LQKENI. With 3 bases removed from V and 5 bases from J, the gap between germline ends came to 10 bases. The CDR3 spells CASSPVESNEKLFF. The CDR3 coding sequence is TGTGCCAGCTCACCGGTGGAGTCAAATGAAAAACTGTTTTTT.

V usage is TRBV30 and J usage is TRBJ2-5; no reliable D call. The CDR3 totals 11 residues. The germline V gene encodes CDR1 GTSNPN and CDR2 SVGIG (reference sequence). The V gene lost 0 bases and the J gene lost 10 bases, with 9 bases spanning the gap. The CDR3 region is CAWSVVGGQYF. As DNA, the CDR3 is TGTGCCTGGAGTGTCGTTGGCGGCCAGTACTTC.

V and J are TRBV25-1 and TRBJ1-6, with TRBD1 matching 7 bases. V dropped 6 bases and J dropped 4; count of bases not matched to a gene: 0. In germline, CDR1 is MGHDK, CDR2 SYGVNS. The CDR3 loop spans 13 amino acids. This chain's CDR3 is CASRTGYNSPLHF. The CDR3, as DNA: TGTGCCAGCAGGACAGGGTATAATTCACCCCTCCACTTT.

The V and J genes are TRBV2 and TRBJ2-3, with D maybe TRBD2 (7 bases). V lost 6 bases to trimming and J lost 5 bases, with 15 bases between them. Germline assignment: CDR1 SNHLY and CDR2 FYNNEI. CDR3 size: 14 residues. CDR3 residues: CASSVGGGLDTQYF. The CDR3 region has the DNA TGTGCCAGCAGCGTTGGGGGGGGCCTAGATACGCAGTATTTT.

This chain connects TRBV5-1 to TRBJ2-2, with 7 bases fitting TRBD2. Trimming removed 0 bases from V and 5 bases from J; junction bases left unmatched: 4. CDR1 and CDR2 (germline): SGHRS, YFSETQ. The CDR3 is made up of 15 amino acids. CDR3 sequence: CASSLVLAVTGELFF. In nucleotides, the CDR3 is TGCGCCAGCAGCTTGGTTCTAGCGGTGACCGGGGAGCTGTTTTTT.

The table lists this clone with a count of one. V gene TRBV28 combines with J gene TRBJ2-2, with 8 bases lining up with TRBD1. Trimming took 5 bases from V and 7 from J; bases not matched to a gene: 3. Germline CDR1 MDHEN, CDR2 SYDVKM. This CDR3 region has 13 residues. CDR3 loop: CASSLGTGGELFF. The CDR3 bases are TGTGCCAGCAGTCTCGGGACAGGCGGGGAGCTGTTTTTT.

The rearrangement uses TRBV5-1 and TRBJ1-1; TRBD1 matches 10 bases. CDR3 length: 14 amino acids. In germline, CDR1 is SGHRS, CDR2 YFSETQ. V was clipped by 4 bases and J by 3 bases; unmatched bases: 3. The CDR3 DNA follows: TGCGCCAGCAGCGGGACAGGGGCGGACACTGAAGCTTTCTTT. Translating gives CASSGTGADTEAFF.

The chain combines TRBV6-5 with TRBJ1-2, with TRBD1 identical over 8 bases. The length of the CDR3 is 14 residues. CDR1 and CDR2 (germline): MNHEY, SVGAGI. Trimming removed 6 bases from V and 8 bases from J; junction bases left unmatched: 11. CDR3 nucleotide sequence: TGTGCCAGCAGGCGACTCGGACAGGGAGGAGGCTACACCTTC. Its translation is CASRRLGQGGGYTF.

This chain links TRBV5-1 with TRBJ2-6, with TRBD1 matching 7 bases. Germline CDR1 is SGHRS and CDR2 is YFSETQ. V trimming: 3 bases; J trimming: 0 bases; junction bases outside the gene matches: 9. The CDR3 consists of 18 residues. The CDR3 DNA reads TGCGCCAGCAGCTCTCCAACAGGGGCTAACTCTGGGGCCAACGTCCTGACTTTC. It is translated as CASSSPTGANSGANVLTF.

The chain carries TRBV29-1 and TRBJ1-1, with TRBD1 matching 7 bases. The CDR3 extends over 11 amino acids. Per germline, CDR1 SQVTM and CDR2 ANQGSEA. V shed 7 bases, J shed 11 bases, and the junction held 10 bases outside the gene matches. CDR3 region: CSGLRQGMAFF. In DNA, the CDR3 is TGCAGCGGACTCCGACAGGGTATGGCTTTCTTT.

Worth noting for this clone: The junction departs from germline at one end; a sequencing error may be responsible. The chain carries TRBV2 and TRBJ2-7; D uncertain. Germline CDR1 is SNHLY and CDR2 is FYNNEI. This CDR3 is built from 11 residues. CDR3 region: CASRGSHEQYF. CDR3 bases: TGTGCCAGCAGGGGCTCCCACGAGCAGTACTTC.

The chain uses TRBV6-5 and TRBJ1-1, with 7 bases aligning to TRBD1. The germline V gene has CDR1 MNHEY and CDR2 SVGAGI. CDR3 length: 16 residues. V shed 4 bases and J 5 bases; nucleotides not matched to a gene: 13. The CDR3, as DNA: TGTGCCAGCAGTTCGGTGGAGGGGGCCCAGTTTACTGAAGCTTTCTTT. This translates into CASSSVEGAQFTEAFF.

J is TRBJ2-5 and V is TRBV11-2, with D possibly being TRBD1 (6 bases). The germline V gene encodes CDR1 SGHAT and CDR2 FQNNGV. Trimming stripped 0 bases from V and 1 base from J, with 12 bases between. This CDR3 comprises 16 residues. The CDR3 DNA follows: TGTGCCAGCAGCTTAGAGGCAGGGGCTGGCCAAGAGACCCAGTACTTC. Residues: CASSLEAGAGQETQYF.

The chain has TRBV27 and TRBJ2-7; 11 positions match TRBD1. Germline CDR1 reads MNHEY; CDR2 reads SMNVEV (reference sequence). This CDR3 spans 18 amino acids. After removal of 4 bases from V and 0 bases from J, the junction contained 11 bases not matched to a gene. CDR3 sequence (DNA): TGTGCCAGCAGTTACCTGTATCCCGGGACAGGGGGCTCCTACGAGCAGTACTTC. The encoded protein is CASSYLYPGTGGSYEQYF.

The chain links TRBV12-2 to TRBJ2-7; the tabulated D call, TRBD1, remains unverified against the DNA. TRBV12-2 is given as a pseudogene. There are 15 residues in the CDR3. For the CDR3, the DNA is TGTGCAAGTCGCTTAGACGGGACAGGGATCTACGAGCAGTACTTC. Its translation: CASRLDGTGIYEQYF.

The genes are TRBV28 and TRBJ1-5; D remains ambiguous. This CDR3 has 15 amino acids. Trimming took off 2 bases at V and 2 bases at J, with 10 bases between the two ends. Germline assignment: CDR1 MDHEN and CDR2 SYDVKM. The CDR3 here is CASSLRRGGNQPQHF. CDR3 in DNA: TGTGCCAGCAGTTTAAGGCGGGGAGGCAATCAGCCCCAGCATTTT. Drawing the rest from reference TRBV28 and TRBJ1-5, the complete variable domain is DVKVTQSSRYLVKRTGEKVFLECVQDMDHENMFWYRQDPGLGLRLIYFSYDVKMKEKGDIPEGYSVSREKKERFSLILESASTNQTSMYLCASSLRRGGNQPQHFGDGTRLSIL.

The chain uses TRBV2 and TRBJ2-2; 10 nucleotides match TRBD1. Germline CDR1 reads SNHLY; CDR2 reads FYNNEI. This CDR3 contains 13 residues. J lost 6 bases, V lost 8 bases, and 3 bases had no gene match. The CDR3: CASGGQGAGELFF. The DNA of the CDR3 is TGTGCCAGCGGAGGACAGGGGGCCGGGGAGCTGTTTTTT.

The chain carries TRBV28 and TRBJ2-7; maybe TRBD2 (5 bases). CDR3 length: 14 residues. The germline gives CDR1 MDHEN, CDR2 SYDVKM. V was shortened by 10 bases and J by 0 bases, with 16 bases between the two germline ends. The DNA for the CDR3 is TGTGCCACCCAATCCAGGACTGGCTCCTACGAGCAGTACTTC. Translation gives CATQSRTGSYEQYF.

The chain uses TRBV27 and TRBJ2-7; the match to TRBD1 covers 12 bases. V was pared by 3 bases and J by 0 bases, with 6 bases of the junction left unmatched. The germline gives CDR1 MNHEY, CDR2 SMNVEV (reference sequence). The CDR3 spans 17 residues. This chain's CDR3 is CASSLGTGGGYSYEQYF. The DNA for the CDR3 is TGTGCCAGCAGTTTGGGGACAGGGGGCGGTTACTCCTACGAGCAGTACTTC.

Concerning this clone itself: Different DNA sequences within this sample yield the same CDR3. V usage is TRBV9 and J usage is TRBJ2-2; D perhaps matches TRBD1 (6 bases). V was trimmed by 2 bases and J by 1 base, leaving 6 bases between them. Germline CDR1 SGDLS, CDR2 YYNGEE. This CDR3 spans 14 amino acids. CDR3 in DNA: TGTGCCAGCAGCGTGGGACAGAACACCGGGGAGCTGTTTTTT. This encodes CASSVGQNTGELFF.

The CDR3 nucleotides are TGTGCCAGCAGAGGAGCGGGAACCTCCTACGAGCAGTACTTC. It is translated as CASRGAGTSYEQYF. The chain uses TRBV27 and TRBJ2-7; 7 bases line up with TRBD2. Germline CDR1 reads MNHEY; CDR2 reads SMNVEV (reference sequence). Losses at the gene ends were 6 bases for V and 0 bases for J; bases not matched to a gene: 5. The CDR3 has 14 amino acids.